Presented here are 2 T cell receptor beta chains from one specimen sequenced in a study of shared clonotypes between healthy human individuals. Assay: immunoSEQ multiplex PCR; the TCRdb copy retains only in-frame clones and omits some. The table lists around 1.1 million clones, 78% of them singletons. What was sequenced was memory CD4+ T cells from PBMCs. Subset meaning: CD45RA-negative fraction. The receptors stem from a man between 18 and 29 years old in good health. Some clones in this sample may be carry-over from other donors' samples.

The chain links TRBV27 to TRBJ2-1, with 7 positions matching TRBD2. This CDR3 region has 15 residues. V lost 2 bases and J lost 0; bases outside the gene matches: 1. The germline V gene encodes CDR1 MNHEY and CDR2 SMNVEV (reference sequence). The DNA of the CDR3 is TGTGCCAGCAGTTTAAGGGAGGGCTCCTACAATGAGCAGTTCTTC. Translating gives CASSLREGSYNEQFF.

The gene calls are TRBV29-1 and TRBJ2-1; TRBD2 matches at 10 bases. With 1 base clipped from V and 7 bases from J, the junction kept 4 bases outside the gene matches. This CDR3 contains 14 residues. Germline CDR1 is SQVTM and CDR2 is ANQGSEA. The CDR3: CSVEASGSYNEQFF. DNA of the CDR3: TGCAGCGTTGAAGCTAGCGGGAGTTATAATGAGCAGTTCTTC.